The 7 T cell receptor beta chains reported below all come from one sample, sequenced in a study of T-cell memory formation after mild COVID-19. MiXCR, run by TCRdb on the 5' RACE reads, gives a single entry per CDR3 protein. Of about 240,000 distinct CDR3 sequences detected, 8% to 10% appear once; the ten largest clones hold 20% to 25%. Sequenced: PBMCs or a T cell subset sorted from them (not recorded which). These receptors all stem from a man aged 18 to 30 who had mild COVID-19 (a few samples of this study predate the infection). Cell type and time point are not known.

V gene TRBV12-3 or TRBV12-4 combines with J gene TRBJ2-2; perhaps TRBD1 as D (6 bases). The germline V and J ends were trimmed by 7 bases and 6 bases, with 12 bases remaining between them. The CDR3 spans 13 residues. CDR3 DNA sequence: TGTGCCAGCACCCAGACAGGACCCGGGGAGCTGTTTTTT. It encodes CASTQTGPGELFF.

The rearrangement links TRBV10-1 to TRBJ2-1; D is perhaps TRBD2 (5 bases). This CDR3 is built from 15 residues. The V end lost 3 bases, the J end lost 7 bases, and 16 bases lay between the germline ends. From germline, CDR1 is WNHNN and CDR2 SYGVQD (reference sequence). This chain's CDR3 is CASSDPALLGNEQFF. The CDR3 coding sequence is TGCGCCAGCAGTGACCCCGCGCTACTAGGTAATGAGCAGTTCTTC.

This clonotype was seen a handful of times. The chain combines TRBV19 with TRBJ2-7; D unresolved. Per the germline V gene, CDR1 is LNHDA and CDR2 is SQIVND (reference sequence). V lost 1 base, J lost 2 bases, and 12 bases lay in between. The CDR3 consists of 15 residues. CDR3 in DNA: TGTGCCAGTAGTATAGCAGCGAGCCCTACCTACGAGCAGTACTTC. Protein product: CASSIAASPTYEQYF.

This clonotype was recorded at least ten times. This chain links TRBV5-1 with TRBJ2-5; 8 bases are a match to TRBD2. The CDR3 sequence is 15 residues long. The V and J ends lost 4 bases and 1 base, in that order; junction bases with no gene match: 6. Germline V gives CDR1 SGHRS, CDR2 YFSETQ. The CDR3 loop reads CASSTLGTSQETQYF. CDR3 sequence (DNA): TGCGCCAGCAGCACCTTGGGGACTAGCCAAGAGACCCAGTACTTC.

This clonotype was counted many times. The chain employs TRBV7-8 and TRBJ2-5; perhaps TRBD2 as D (6 bases). The germline gives CDR1 SGHVS, CDR2 FQNEAQ. The CDR3 has 14 amino acids. V was shortened by 8 bases and J by 1 base, with 14 bases between the two germline ends. CDR3 region: CASFAGNLQETQYF. The CDR3 DNA reads as TGTGCCAGCTTTGCGGGAAACCTCCAAGAGACCCAGTACTTC.

V is TRBV15 and J is TRBJ1-1; D not certain. The CDR3 has 17 amino acids. Trimming pared 0 bases from V and 2 bases from J, leaving 16 bases between. CDR1 LNHNV and CDR2 YYDKDF come from the germline V gene (reference sequence). CDR3 protein: CATSRDMGRLGNTEAFF. The CDR3 DNA sequence: TGTGCCACCAGCAGAGATATGGGCAGATTAGGCAACACTGAAGCTTTCTTT.

The chain has TRBV5-6 and TRBJ1-2; D possibly corresponds to TRBD1 (5 bases). Between the trimmed V and J ends, which lost 4 bases and 4 bases, there was a span of 11 bases. Germline V CDR1 and CDR2: SGHDT, YYEEEE. The CDR3 is 13 residues long. The CDR3 spells CASSPGTFYGYTF. The CDR3 nucleotides are TGTGCCAGCAGCCCCGGGACGTTCTATGGCTACACCTTC.